The source of this T cell receptor (beta chain) is a study of CD8 T cells in ankylosing spondylitis (dated by TCRdb to about 2017). For the wider study: The study set out to find disease-linked TCR variants by profiling T cell receptor beta repertoires in ankylosing spondylitis patients and healthy donors. The full study cohort was made up of about 25 ankylosing spondylitis patients and 108 healthy donors. Peripheral blood was sampled, and synovial fluid was additionally collected from ankylosing spondylitis patients.

This clonotype has at least ten counts. There is no known antigen for this receptor. Base qualities are missing; no much larger clone stands one base away. Overall study results and their limits: A TCR beta motif of roughly 8 highly homologous amino acid variants appeared characteristic of blood from ankylosing spondylitis patients. According to the report, matched synovial fluid samples from ankylosing spondylitis patients were significantly enriched for the disease-linked clones. In peripheral blood, the disease-linked clones were found at relatively low frequencies and had a CD8+ phenotype. Some motif variants had previously been reported in the synovial fluid and blood of reactive arthritis patients, which suggests shared mechanisms of disease initiation.

Sequencing took place on an Illumina HiSeq 2500. TCR beta libraries were prepared by quantitative 5'-RACE with molecular barcodes. As for the authors' bioinformatics: A new computational method, built on a probabilistic model of VDJ rearrangement, was used to identify disease-linked TCR variants. Using fastp trimming at Q25 and MiXCR clonotype assembly, TCRdb reanalyzed the public sequencing data and kept in-frame beta chains. Rows with a matching CDR3 protein are joined into one entry that keeps the most common DNA and genes. In this record, the V and J calls reflect TCRdb's handling and not the investigators' own analysis. A total of around 210,000 distinct CDR3 sequences appear in this sample, less than 9.5% of them only once. Together, the top ten hold 4.8% of the sample. Clipping removes 5 bases from V and 4 bases from J, with 10 as the unmatched junction base count. CDR3 length: 15 amino acids, cysteine to phenylalanine. This entry keeps only the CDR3 DNA: 45 bases, framed from base 1. CDR1 and CDR2 are drawn from the germline V gene: SGHDN, FVKESK.

Sequenced input: blood, either unsorted or a sorted T cell fraction (not recorded which). This TCR was sampled from a female donor with ankylosing spondylitis or in good health (not recorded which). The sequence links TRBV14 to TRBJ1-2; TRBD1 fits 7 bases in the junction. CDR3 sequence: CASSVTGEGGYGYTF. In nucleotides, the sequence is TGTGCCAGCAGCGTCACAGGGGAAGGGGGCTATGGCTACACCTTC.